A selection of T cell receptor beta chains follows, all from one sample in a study of blood T cell repertoires in COVID-19. Assay: immunoSEQ multiplex PCR; the TCRdb copy retains only in-frame clones and omits some. The sample carries fewer than 25,000 clones, 80% to 90% recorded once. Sequenced input: peripheral blood. The receptors shown here come from a human donor in a cohort sampled during active COVID-19. CDR3s include the opening cysteine and the closing phenylalanine or tryptophan. The D gene is left open where the match is weak. Size is omitted from some rows. Given values are once, few, many or a class for expanded clones.

.	TRBV15	TRBJ1-1	.	CATSRPGEWDTEAFF	TGTGCCACCAGCAGGCCAGGGGAGTGGGACACTGAAGCTTTCTTT
TRBD2	TRBV15	TRBJ2-4	.	CATLGGSGRSENIQYF	TGTGCCACCCTCGGGGGTAGCGGGAGGTCTGAAAACATTCAGTACTTC
TRBD1	TRBV28	TRBJ2-7	.	CASSELTGYSYEQYF	TGTGCCAGCAGCGAATTGACAGGGTATTCCTACGAGCAGTACTTC
TRBD2	TRBV19	TRBJ2-1	.	CASSQTGLAGEEQLF	TGTGCCAGTAGTCAAACGGGACTAGCGGGAGAGGAGCAGCTCTTC
TRBD2	TRBV4-1	TRBJ2-7	.	CASSQDRTSGAGRYF	TGCGCCAGCAGCCAGGACCGGACTAGCGGGGCTGGGCGGTACTTC
TRBD1	TRBV6-5	TRBJ2-7	.	CASKPGQGGGYEQYF	TGTGCCAGCAAACCGGGACAGGGTGGAGGGTACGAGCAGTACTTC
TRBD2	TRBV9	TRBJ2-1	.	CASSESGRGHYNEQFF	TGTGCCAGCAGCGAGAGCGGGAGGGGTCACTACAATGAGCAGTTCTTC
.	TRBV10-3	TRBJ2-1	.	CAISESGDFIYNEQFF	TGTGCCATCAGTGAGTCCGGAGACTTTATCTACAATGAGCAGTTCTTC
.	TRBV7-9	TRBJ2-3	.	CASENVTDTQYF	TGTGCCAGCGAGAACGTGACAGATACGCAGTATTTT
.	TRBV5-1	TRBJ2-3	.	CASSLEPGHLTDTQYF	TGCGCCAGCAGCTTGGAACCGGGACACCTCACAGATACGCAGTATTTT
TRBD1	TRBV5-4	TRBJ1-1	.	CASRVGTGGGDTEAFF	TGTGCCAGCAGGGTCGGGACAGGGGGGGGTGACACTGAAGCTTTCTTT
.	TRBV11-2	TRBJ2-6	once	CASSNRAAGANVLTF	TGTGCCAGCAGCAACCGTGCGGCTGGGGCCAACGTCCTGACTTTC
TRBD1	TRBV18	TRBJ2-2	.	CASSSQGSANTGELFF	TGTGCCAGCTCGTCACAGGGGTCTGCGAACACCGGGGAGCTGTTTTTT
TRBD1	TRBV2	TRBJ1-3	.	CASSPGQISGNTIYF	TGTGCCAGCAGTCCGGGACAGATCTCTGGAAACACCATATATTTT
.	TRBV18	TRBJ2-7	.	CASSPSGLGEQYF	TGTGCCAGCTCACCTAGCGGACTGGGCGAGCAGTACTTC
TRBD1	TRBV7-2	TRBJ1-4	.	CASSSRTGANEKLFF	TGTGCCAGCAGCTCCAGGACAGGGGCAAATGAAAAACTGTTTTTT
.	TRBV11-2	TRBJ2-7	.	CASSPTAYEQYF	TGTGCCAGCAGCCCAACGGCCTACGAGCAGTACTTC
.	TRBV7-9	TRBJ2-5	.	CASSLVGAGETQYF	TGTGCCAGCAGCTTAGTTGGGGCAGGCGAGACCCAGTACTTC
.	TRBV28	TRBJ1-3	.	CASSLGARGNTIYF	TGTGCCAGCAGTTTGGGGGCGCGGGGAAACACCATATATTTT
TRBD2	TRBV3-1/TRBV3-2	TRBJ2-5	.	CASSYSGTETQYF	TGTGCCAGCAGCTATAGCGGGACAGAGACCCAGTACTTC
.	TRBV6-6	TRBJ1-5	.	CASKLGFNNQPQHF	TGTGCCAGCAAGTTGGGCTTTAACAATCAGCCCCAGCATTTT
.	TRBV28	TRBJ2-1	.	CASSFQGRGNEQFF	TGTGCCAGCAGTTTTCAGGGGAGGGGCAATGAGCAGTTCTTC
.	TRBV11-3	TRBJ1-2	.	CASSPWTEPNYGYTF	TGTGCCAGCAGCCCGTGGACAGAACCAAACTATGGCTACACCTTC